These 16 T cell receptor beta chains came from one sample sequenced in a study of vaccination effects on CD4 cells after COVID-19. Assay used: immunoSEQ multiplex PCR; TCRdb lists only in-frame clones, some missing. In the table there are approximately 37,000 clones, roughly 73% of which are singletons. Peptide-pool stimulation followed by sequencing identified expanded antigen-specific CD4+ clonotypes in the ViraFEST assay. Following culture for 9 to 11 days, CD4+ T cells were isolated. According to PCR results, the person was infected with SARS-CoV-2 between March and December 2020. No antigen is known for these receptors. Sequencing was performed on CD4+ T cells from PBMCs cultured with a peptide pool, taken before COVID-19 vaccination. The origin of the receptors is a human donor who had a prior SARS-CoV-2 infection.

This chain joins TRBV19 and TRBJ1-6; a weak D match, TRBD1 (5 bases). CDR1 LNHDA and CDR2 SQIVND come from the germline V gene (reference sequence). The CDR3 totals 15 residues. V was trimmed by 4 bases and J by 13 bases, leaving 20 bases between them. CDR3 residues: CASSKAPGGVLPLHF. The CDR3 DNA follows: TGTGCCAGTAGTAAAGCCCCTGGAGGGGTCCTTCCCCTCCACTTT.

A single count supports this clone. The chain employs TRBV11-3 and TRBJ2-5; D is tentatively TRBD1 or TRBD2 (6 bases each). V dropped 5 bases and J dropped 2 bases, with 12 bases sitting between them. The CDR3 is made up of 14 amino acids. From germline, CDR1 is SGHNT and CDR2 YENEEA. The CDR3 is CASSPGGPQETQYF. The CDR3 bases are TGTGCCAGCAGCCCCGGGGGCCCACAAGAGACCCAGTACTTC. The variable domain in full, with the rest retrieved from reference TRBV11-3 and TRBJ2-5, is EAGVVQSPRYKIIEKKQPVAFWCNPISGHNTLYWYLQNLGQGPELLIRYENEEAVDDSQLPKDRFSAERLKGVDSTLKIQPAELGDSAVYLCASSPGGPQETQYFGPGTRLLVL.

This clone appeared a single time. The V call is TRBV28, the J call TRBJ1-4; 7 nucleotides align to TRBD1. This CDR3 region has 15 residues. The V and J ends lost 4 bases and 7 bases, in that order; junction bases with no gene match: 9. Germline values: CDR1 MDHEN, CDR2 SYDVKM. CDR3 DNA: TGTGCCAGCAGTTCCGCCGGGACAGTCGGTGAAAAACTGTTTTTT. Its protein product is CASSSAGTVGEKLFF.

CDR3 bases: TGTGCCAGCAGCCACAGGGGAAACTATGGCTACACCTTC. Its protein is CASSHRGNYGYTF. The gene calls are TRBV14 and TRBJ1-2, with D possibly matching TRBD1 (6 bases). There are 13 residues in the CDR3. V shed 3 bases and J shed 2 bases, with 7 bases lying between them. Germline V CDR1 and CDR2: SGHDN, FVKESK.

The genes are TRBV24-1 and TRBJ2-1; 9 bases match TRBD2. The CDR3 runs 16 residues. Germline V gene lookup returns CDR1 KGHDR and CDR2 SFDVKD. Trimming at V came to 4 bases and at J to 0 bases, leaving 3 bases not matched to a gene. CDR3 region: CATSDVSGSSYNEQFF. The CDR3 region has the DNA TGTGCCACCAGTGACGTTAGCGGGAGCTCCTACAATGAGCAGTTCTTC.

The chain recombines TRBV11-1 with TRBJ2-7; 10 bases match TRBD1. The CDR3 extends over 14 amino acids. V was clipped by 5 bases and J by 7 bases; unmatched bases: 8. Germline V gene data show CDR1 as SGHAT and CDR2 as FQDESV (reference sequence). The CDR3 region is CASSHGQGVREQYF. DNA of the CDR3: TGTGCCAGCAGCCACGGACAGGGGGTGAGGGAGCAGTACTTC. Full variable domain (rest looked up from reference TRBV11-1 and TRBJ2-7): EAEVAQSPRYKITEKSQAVAFWCDPISGHATLYWYRQILGQGPELLVQFQDESVVDDSQLPKDRFSAERLKGVDSTLKIQPAELGDSAMYLCASSHGQGVREQYFGPGTRLTVT.

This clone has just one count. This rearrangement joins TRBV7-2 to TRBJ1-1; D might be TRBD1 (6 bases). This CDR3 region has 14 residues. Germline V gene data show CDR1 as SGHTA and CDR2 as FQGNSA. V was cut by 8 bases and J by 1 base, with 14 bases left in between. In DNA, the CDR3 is TGTGCCAGCCTCCGCGGAGGGGGGAACACTGAAGCTTTCTTT. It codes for CASLRGGGNTEAFF.

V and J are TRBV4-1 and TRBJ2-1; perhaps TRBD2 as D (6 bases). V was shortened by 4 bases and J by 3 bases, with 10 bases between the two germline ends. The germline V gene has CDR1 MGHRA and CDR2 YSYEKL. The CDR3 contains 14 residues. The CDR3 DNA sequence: TGCGCCAGCAGCCTATCGGGAGACTACAATGAGCAGTTCTTC. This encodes CASSLSGDYNEQFF.

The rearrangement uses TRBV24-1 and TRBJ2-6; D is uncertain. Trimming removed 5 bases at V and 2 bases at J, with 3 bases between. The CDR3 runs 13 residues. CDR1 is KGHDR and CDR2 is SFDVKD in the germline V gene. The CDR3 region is CATSGPGANVLTF. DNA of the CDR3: TGTGCCACCAGTGGACCTGGGGCCAACGTCCTGACTTTC.

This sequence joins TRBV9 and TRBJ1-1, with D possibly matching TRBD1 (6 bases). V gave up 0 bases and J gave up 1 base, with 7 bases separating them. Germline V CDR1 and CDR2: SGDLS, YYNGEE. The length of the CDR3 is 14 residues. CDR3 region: CASSVGGQNTEAFF. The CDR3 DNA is TGTGCCAGCAGCGTAGGGGGACAGAACACTGAAGCTTTCTTT.

CDR3 sequence reads: CASSLRQEYEQYF. The CDR3 DNA reads TGTGCCAGCAGCTTGCGTCAGGAGTACGAGCAGTACTTC. The chain joins TRBV7-8 to TRBJ2-7; D unresolved. V lost 3 bases and J 4 bases, leaving 10 bases between the germline ends. CDR1 is SGHVS, CDR2 FQNEAQ, per germline. CDR3 size: 13 residues.

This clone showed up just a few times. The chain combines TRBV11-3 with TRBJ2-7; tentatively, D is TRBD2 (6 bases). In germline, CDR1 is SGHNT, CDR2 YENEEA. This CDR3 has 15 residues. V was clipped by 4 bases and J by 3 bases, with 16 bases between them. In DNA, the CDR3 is TGTGCCAGCAGCTCCTCAGGAGGGAGATTCTACGAGCAGTACTTC. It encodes CASSSSGGRFYEQYF.

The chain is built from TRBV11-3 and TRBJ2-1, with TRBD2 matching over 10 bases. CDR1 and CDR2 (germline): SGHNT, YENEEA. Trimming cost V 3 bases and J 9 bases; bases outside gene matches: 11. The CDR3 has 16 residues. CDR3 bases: TGTGCCAGCAGCTTTCTAGCGGGAGAGGAGTGGGGTGAGCAGTTCTTC. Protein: CASSFLAGEEWGEQFF.

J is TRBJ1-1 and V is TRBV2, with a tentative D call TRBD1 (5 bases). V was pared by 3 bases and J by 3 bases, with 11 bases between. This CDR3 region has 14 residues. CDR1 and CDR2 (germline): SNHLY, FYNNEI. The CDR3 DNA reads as TGTGCCAGCAGTGACAGGGCCATGGACACTGAAGCTTTCTTT. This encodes CASSDRAMDTEAFF.

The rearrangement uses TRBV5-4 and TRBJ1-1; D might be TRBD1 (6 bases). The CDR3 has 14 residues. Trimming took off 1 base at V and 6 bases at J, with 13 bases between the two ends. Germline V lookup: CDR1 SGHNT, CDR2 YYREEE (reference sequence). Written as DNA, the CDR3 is TGTGCCAGCAGCTTGAACAGGGTTTCCCCTGAAGCTTTCTTT. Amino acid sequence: CASSLNRVSPEAFF.

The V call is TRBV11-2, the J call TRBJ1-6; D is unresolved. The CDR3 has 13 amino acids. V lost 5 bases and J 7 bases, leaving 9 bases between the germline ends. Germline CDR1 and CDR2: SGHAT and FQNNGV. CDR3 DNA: TGTGCCAGCAGCCCCGACTTCAATTCACCCCTCCACTTT. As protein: CASSPDFNSPLHF.